The 24 T cell receptor beta chains below were found in one sample sequenced in a study of blood T cell repertoires in COVID-19. This table comes from immunoSEQ multiplex PCR, and its TCRdb copy is limited to in-frame clones, with some not included. The sample contains under 200,000 clones, 70% to 90% of which appear only once. The material sequenced was peripheral blood. The receptor set was obtained from an elderly woman with acute or convalescent COVID-19.

The J gene is TRBJ2-5, the V gene TRBV20-1; tentative D call: TRBD2 (6 bases). The germline V and J ends were trimmed by 3 bases and 3 bases, with 11 bases remaining between them. CDR3 length: 13 amino acids. The germline CDR1 and CDR2 sequences are DFQATT and SNEGSKA (reference sequence). The CDR3 is CSASYGGEETQYF. The CDR3 DNA is TGCAGTGCTAGTTATGGCGGGGAAGAGACCCAGTACTTC.

This clone was counted a single time. The rearrangement links TRBV7-3 to TRBJ2-1, with TRBD1 matching 9 bases. The ends lost 4 bases at V and 1 base at J; junction bases unmatched: 5. This CDR3 spans 16 amino acids. Germline V gives CDR1 SGHTA, CDR2 FQGTGA. In DNA form, the CDR3 reads TGTGCCAGCAGCTGGGGACAGGGAGAATCCTACAATGAGCAGTTCTTC. Translated: CASSWGQGESYNEQFF.

V is TRBV7-2 and J is TRBJ2-7; possibly TRBD1 for D (6 bases). Germline lookup yields CDR1 SGHTA and CDR2 FQGNSA. The length of the CDR3 is 15 residues. The ends were cut back, 0 bases at V and 6 bases at J, with 15 bases in the middle. Here the CDR3 reads CASSLALGGRSEQYF. The CDR3 region has the DNA TGTGCCAGCAGCTTAGCGTTAGGGGGACGAAGCGAGCAGTACTTC.

This sequence joins TRBV5-4 and TRBJ2-7; 8 bases fit TRBD2. The junction had 3 bases not matched to a gene; V was cut back by 2 bases and J by 5 bases. The CDR3 is made up of 13 amino acids. Germline loops: CDR1 SGHNT, CDR2 YYREEE (reference sequence). The CDR3 DNA sequence: TGTGCCAGCAGCTTACGGGGGGGCAACGAGCAGTACTTC. The encoded protein is CASSLRGGNEQYF.

This chain connects TRBV9 to TRBJ2-5; the match to TRBD2 covers 13 bases. V shed 4 bases, J shed 0 bases, and the junction held 15 bases outside the gene matches. This CDR3 contains 20 residues. Per germline, CDR1 SGDLS and CDR2 YYNGEE. CDR3 sequence reads: CASSSTGTSGMRGYQETQYF. The CDR3 coding sequence is TGTGCCAGCAGCTCGACCGGGACTAGCGGGATGAGGGGGTACCAAGAGACCCAGTACTTC.

The chain uses TRBV2 and TRBJ1-5; D perhaps matches TRBD1 (6 bases). CDR1 and CDR2 from the germline V gene are SNHLY and FYNNEI. The CDR3 spans 12 residues. Trimming shortened V by 7 bases and J by 5 bases, and 9 bases separated the two germline ends. In nucleotides, the CDR3 is TGTGCCAGCAAGGACAGTTATCAGCCCCAGCATTTT. The encoded protein is CASKDSYQPQHF.

V gene TRBV7-9 combines with J gene TRBJ1-2; 7 bases fit TRBD1. V gave up 1 base and J gave up 4 bases; unmatched junction bases: 3. Germline V gene sequence: CDR1 SEHNR, CDR2 FQNEAQ (reference sequence). This CDR3 has 14 residues. CDR3 sequence reads: CASSLGDRGYGYTF. Written as DNA, the CDR3 is TGTGCCAGCAGCTTAGGGGACAGAGGCTATGGCTACACCTTC.

This sequence joins TRBV4-3 and TRBJ2-3; D might be TRBD2 (7 bases). The CDR3 covers 18 residues. V was clipped by 5 bases and J by 3 bases, with 24 bases between them. CDR1 and CDR2 (germline): LGHNA, YSLEER. CDR3 sequence reads: CASSSRFGAGAMTDTQYF. For the CDR3, the DNA is TGCGCCAGCAGCTCCCGTTTCGGGGCGGGGGCGATGACAGATACGCAGTATTTT.

The chain joins TRBV15 to TRBJ1-4; D perhaps matches TRBD1 (5 bases). V was shortened by 3 bases and J by 3 bases, with 14 bases between the two germline ends. Germline CDR1 and CDR2: LNHNV and YYDKDF (reference sequence). CDR3 length: 16 residues. CDR3 in amino acids: CATSSRNRISNEKLFF. DNA for the CDR3: TGTGCCACCAGCAGCCGGAACAGGATCTCTAATGAAAAACTGTTTTTT.

The rearrangement uses TRBV11-2 and TRBJ1-4; no clear D gene. Trimming left V 1 base short and J 3 bases short, with 6 bases between. The length of the CDR3 is 14 residues. The germline V gene encodes CDR1 SGHAT and CDR2 FQNNGV. In DNA form, the CDR3 reads TGTGCCAGCAGCTTAGGCGGGTCTAATGAAAAACTGTTTTTT. It yields the protein CASSLGGSNEKLFF.

The chain is built from TRBV19 and TRBJ1-5; 7 bases agree with TRBD1. The germline V gene has CDR1 LNHDA and CDR2 SQIVND (reference sequence). Trimming removed 5 bases from V and 2 bases from J; junction bases left unmatched: 6. The CDR3 sequence is 15 residues long. The CDR3 here is CASSEHRGGNQPQHF. Written as DNA, the CDR3 is TGTGCCAGTAGTGAGCACAGGGGAGGCAATCAGCCCCAGCATTTT.

This sequence joins TRBV7-2 and TRBJ1-6; D is unresolved. Germline V gene lookup returns CDR1 SGHTA and CDR2 FQGNSA. The CDR3 runs 15 residues. The germline V and J ends were trimmed by 1 base and 7 bases, with 11 bases remaining between them. The CDR3 reads CASSLGGVGNSPLHF. CDR3 nucleotides: TGTGCCAGCAGCTTAGGGGGAGTGGGGAATTCACCCCTCCACTTT.

This clone has only one observation. The chain uses TRBV24-1 and TRBJ2-2, with TRBD2 matching 8 bases. Germline assignment: CDR1 KGHDR and CDR2 SFDVKD. Trimming cost V 6 bases and J 5 bases; bases outside gene matches: 4. CDR3 size: 14 residues. As DNA, the CDR3 is TGTGCCACCAGTTTGCGGGGGGCGACCGGGGAGCTGTTTTTT. Protein product: CATSLRGATGELFF.

The rearrangement uses TRBV15 and TRBJ1-3, with a tentative D call TRBD1 (6 bases). The CDR3 is 13 residues long. Germline values: CDR1 LNHNV, CDR2 YYDKDF (reference sequence). V was pared by 5 bases and J by 7 bases, with 12 bases between. In DNA form, the CDR3 reads TGTGCCACCAGCCCCCGGACAGTTAACACCATATATTTT. As protein: CATSPRTVNTIYF. The full variable domain, completed using reference TRBV15 and TRBJ1-3, is DAMVIQNPRYQVTQFGKPVTLSCSQTLNHNVMYWYQQKSSQAPKLLFHYYDKDFNNEADTPDNFQSRRPNTSFCFLDIRSPGLGDTAMYLCATSPRTVNTIYFGEGSWLTVV.

This chain connects TRBV30 to TRBJ1-1, with D possibly matching TRBD1 (5 bases). Germline lookup yields CDR1 GTSNPN and CDR2 SVGIG (reference sequence). V gave up 2 bases and J gave up 11 bases, with 18 bases separating them. This CDR3 has 13 residues. The CDR3 protein is CAWSSGLLNSAFF. In DNA form, the CDR3 reads TGTGCCTGGAGTTCGGGACTCCTCAACTCCGCTTTCTTT.

The chain employs TRBV15 and TRBJ2-2; 9 bases agree with TRBD1. Germline CDR1 is LNHNV and CDR2 is YYDKDF (reference sequence). The CDR3 runs to 14 residues. V lost 5 bases, J lost 4 bases, and 2 bases stayed unmatched. The chain's CDR3 is CATSGTGTTGELFF. The CDR3 DNA reads TGTGCCACCAGCGGGACAGGGACCACCGGGGAGCTGTTTTTT.

This chain uses TRBV20-1 with TRBJ2-7, with D hard to call. Per the germline V gene, CDR1 is DFQATT and CDR2 is SNEGSKA (reference sequence). V lost 1 base and J 3 bases, leaving 4 bases between the germline ends. The length of the CDR3 is 11 residues. The CDR3 DNA reads TGCAGTGCTAGAGCTAGCTACGAGCAGTACTTC. Its translation: CSARASYEQYF.

The chain links TRBV7-9 to TRBJ2-3; tentatively, D is TRBD2 (5 bases). The CDR3 sequence is 14 residues long. Germline-derived CDR1 and CDR2 are SEHNR and FQNEAQ (reference sequence). V gave up 5 bases and J gave up 4 bases, with 13 bases separating them. The CDR3 loop is CASSHGLRADTQYF. The CDR3 DNA follows: TGTGCCAGCAGCCACGGCCTGCGGGCAGATACGCAGTATTTT.

The gene calls are TRBV12-3 or TRBV12-4 and TRBJ1-1; weak D call: TRBD1 (6 bases). This CDR3 region has 13 residues. V was pared by 7 bases and J by 14 bases, with 23 bases between. The CDR3 loop reads CASTAQGSPAFFF. As DNA, the CDR3 is TGTGCCAGCACCGCACAGGGATCCCCCGCATTCTTCTTT.

The J gene is TRBJ1-5, the V gene TRBV2; a weak D match, TRBD1 (6 bases). The V end was cut by 2 bases, the J end by 4 bases, with 12 bases between. Germline loops: CDR1 SNHLY, CDR2 FYNNEI. The CDR3 is made up of 15 amino acids. CDR3 coding DNA: TGTGCCAGCAGTGAAAACAGGGCGTGGAATCAGCCCCAGCATTTT. This codes for CASSENRAWNQPQHF.

The genes are TRBV12-3 or TRBV12-4 and TRBJ1-2, with D possibly TRBD1 on 6 matching bases. This CDR3 region has 13 residues. Trimming pared 3 bases from V and 8 bases from J, leaving 13 bases between. CDR3 in amino acids: CASSFWQGRGYTF. As DNA, the CDR3 is TGTGCCAGCAGTTTTTGGCAGGGGCGCGGCTACACCTTC.

The chain employs TRBV5-1 and TRBJ1-5, with 9 bases aligning to TRBD1. This CDR3 spans 15 amino acids. Looked up from germline, CDR1 is SGHRS and CDR2 is YFSETQ. V was clipped by 0 bases and J by 7 bases; unmatched bases: 5. The CDR3 spells CASSLGGTGKQPQHF. The CDR3 DNA follows: TGCGCCAGCAGCTTGGGGGGGACAGGGAAACAGCCCCAGCATTTT. The entire variable domain, with the rest obtained from reference TRBV5-1 and TRBJ1-5, is as follows: KAGVTQTPRYLIKTRGQQVTLSCSPISGHRSVSWYQQTPGQGLQFLFEYFSETQRNKGNFPGRFSGRQFSNSRSEMNVSTLELGDSALYLCASSLGGTGKQPQHFGDGTRLSIL.

The V and J genes are TRBV7-9 and TRBJ2-7, with TRBD2 matching over 8 bases. This CDR3 is built from 16 residues. In germline, CDR1 is SEHNR, CDR2 FQNEAQ (reference sequence). V was clipped by 0 bases and J by 7 bases; unmatched bases: 11. The CDR3 sequence: CASSLAAERGLTEQYF. DNA for the CDR3: TGTGCCAGCAGCTTAGCGGCGGAGCGGGGGCTTACGGAGCAGTACTTC.

V usage is TRBV10-2 and J usage is TRBJ2-1; perhaps TRBD2 as D (7 bases). V was pared by 6 bases and J by 9 bases, with 21 bases between. The CDR3 totals 15 residues. Per germline, CDR1 WSHSY and CDR2 SAAADI. CDR3 bases: TGCGCCAGCAGCAACGACGCATTGAGGGGGGGTGAGCAGTTCTTC. Its translation: CASSNDALRGGEQFF.